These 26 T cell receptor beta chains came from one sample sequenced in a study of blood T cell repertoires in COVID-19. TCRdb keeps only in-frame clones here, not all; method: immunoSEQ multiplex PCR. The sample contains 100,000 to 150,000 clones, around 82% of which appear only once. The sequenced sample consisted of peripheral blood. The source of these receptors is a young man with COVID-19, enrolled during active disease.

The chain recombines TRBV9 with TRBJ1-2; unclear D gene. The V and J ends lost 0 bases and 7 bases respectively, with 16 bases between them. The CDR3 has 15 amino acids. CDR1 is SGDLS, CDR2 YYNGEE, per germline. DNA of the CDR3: TGTGCCAGCAGCGTAGAAGTTAATGGACTTTCTGGCTACACCTTC. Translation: CASSVEVNGLSGYTF.

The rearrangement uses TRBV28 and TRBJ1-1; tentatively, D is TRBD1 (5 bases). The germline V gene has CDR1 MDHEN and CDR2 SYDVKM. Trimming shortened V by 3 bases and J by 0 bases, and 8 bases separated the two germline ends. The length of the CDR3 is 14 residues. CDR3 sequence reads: CASSFQGVNTEAFF. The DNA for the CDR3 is TGTGCCAGCAGTTTTCAGGGTGTGAACACTGAAGCTTTCTTT.

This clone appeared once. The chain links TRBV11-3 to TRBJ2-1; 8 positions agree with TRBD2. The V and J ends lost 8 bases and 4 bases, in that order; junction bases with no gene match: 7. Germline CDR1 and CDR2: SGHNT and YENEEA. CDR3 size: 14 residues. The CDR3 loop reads CASQKRGQYNEQFF. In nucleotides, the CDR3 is TGTGCCAGCCAGAAGCGGGGGCAATACAATGAGCAGTTCTTC.

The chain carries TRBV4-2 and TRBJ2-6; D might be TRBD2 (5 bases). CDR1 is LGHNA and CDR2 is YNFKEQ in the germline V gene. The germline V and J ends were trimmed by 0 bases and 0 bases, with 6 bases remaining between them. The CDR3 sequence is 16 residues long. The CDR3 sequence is CASSQDRGSGANVLTF. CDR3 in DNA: TGTGCCAGCAGCCAAGATCGGGGCTCTGGGGCCAACGTCCTGACTTTC.

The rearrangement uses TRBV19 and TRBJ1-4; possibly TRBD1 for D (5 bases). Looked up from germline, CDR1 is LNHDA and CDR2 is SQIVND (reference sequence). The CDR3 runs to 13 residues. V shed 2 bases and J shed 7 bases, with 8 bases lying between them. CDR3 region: CASSIQGSEKLFF. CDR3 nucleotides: TGTGCCAGTAGTATACAGGGATCTGAAAAACTGTTTTTT.

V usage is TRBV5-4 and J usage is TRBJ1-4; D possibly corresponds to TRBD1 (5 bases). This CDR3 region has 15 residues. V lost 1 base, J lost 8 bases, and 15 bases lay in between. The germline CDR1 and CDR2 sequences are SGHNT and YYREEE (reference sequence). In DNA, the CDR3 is TGTGCCAGCAGCTTGATGCCTCGGGGGGAGGAAAAACTGTTTTTT. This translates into CASSLMPRGEEKLFF.

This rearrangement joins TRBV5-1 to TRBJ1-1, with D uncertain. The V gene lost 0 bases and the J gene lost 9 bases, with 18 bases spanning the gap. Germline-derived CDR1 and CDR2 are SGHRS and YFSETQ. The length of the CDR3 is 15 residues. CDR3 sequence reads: CASSLVDRVADQAFF. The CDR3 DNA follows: TGCGCCAGCAGCTTGGTTGATCGGGTAGCTGACCAAGCTTTCTTT. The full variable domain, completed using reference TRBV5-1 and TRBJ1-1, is KAGVTQTPRYLIKTRGQQVTLSCSPISGHRSVSWYQQTPGQGLQFLFEYFSETQRNKGNFPGRFSGRQFSNSRSEMNVSTLELGDSALYLCASSLVDRVADQAFFGQGTRLTVV.

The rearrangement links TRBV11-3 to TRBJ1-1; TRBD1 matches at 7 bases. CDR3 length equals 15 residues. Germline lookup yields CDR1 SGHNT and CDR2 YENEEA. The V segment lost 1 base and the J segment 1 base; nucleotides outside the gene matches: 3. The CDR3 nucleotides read TGTGCCAGCAGCTTAGTCGGGACAGCGAACACTGAAGCTTTCTTT. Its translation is CASSLVGTANTEAFF.

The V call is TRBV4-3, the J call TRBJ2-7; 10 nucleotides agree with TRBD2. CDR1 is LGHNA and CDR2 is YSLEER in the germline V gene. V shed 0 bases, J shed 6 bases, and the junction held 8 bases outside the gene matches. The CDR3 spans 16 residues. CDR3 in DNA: TGCGCCAGCAGCCAAGACTTCAGCGGGGGGGCGGGCGAGCAGTACTTC. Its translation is CASSQDFSGGAGEQYF.

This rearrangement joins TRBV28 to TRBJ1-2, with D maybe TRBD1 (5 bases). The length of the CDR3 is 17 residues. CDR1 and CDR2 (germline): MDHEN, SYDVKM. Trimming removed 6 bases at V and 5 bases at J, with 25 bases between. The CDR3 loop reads CASRDAPEGALIYGYTF. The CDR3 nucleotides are TGTGCCAGCAGGGATGCACCGGAAGGGGCCCTTATTTATGGCTACACCTTC.

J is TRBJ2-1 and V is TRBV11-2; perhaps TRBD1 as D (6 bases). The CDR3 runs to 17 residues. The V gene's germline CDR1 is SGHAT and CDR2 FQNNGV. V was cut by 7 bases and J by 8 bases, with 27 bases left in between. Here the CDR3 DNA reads TGTGCCAGCACCCCATGGAGTCCAGGGGACGGCCCCGATGAGCAGTTCTTC. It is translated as CASTPWSPGDGPDEQFF. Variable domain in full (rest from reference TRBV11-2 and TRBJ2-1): EAGVAQSPRYKIIEKRQSVAFWCNPISGHATLYWYQQILGQGPKLLIQFQNNGVVDDSQLPKDRFSAERLKGVDSTLKIQPAKLEDSAVYLCASTPWSPGDGPDEQFFGPGTRLTVL.

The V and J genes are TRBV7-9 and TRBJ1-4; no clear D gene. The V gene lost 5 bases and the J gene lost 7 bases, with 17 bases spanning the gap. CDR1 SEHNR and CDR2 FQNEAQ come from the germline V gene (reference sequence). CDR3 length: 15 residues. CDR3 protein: CASSLTQGRGEKLFF. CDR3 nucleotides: TGTGCCAGCAGCCTAACTCAAGGGCGGGGTGAAAAACTGTTTTTT.

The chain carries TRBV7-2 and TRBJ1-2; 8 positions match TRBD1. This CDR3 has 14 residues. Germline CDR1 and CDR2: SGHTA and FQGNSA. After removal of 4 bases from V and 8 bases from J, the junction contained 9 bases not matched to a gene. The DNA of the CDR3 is TGTGCCAGCAGCTCCTCGAGACGGGACAGGGGCTACACCTTC. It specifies CASSSSRRDRGYTF.

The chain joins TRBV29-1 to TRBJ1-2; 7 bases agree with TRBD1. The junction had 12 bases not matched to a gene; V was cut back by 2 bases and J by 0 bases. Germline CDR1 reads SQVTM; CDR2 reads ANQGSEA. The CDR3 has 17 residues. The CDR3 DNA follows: TGCAGCGTTGAATTACGCACAGGGGCGAAGGCTAACTATGGCTACACCTTC. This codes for CSVELRTGAKANYGYTF.

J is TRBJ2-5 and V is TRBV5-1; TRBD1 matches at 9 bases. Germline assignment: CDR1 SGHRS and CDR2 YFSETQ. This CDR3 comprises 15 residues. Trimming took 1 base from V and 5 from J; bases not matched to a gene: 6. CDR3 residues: CASSLRTGVEETQYF. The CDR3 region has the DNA TGCGCCAGCAGCTTGCGGACAGGGGTCGAGGAGACCCAGTACTTC. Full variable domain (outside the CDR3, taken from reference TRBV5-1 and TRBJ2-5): KAGVTQTPRYLIKTRGQQVTLSCSPISGHRSVSWYQQTPGQGLQFLFEYFSETQRNKGNFPGRFSGRQFSNSRSEMNVSTLELGDSALYLCASSLRTGVEETQYFGPGTRLLVL.

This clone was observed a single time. The CDR3 protein is CASSQRSGTGGNEQYF. The DNA for the CDR3 is TGTGCCAGCAGCCAACGATCCGGGACAGGGGGTAACGAGCAGTACTTC. The rearrangement links TRBV3-1 (or the pseudogene TRBV3-2) to TRBJ2-7; 11 nucleotides align to TRBD1. CDR1 is LGHDT, CDR2 YNNKEL, per germline (reference sequence). The junction had 8 bases not matched to a gene; V was cut back by 2 bases and J by 5 bases. This CDR3 region has 16 residues.

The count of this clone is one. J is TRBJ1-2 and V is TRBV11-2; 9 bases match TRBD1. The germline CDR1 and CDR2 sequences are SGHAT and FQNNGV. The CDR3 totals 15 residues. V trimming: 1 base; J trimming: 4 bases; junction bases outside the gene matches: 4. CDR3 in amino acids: CASSLAGQGPYGYTF. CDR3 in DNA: TGTGCCAGCAGCTTAGCGGGACAGGGTCCCTATGGCTACACCTTC.

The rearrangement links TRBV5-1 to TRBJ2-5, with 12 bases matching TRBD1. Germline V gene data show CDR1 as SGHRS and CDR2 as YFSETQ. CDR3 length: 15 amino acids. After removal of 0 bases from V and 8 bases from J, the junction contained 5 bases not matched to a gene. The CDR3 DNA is TGCGCCAGCAGCTTGGGAGGGACAGGGGGCGATACCCAGTACTTC. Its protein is CASSLGGTGGDTQYF. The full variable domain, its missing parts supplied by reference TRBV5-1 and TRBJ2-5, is KAGVTQTPRYLIKTRGQQVTLSCSPISGHRSVSWYQQTPGQGLQFLFEYFSETQRNKGNFPGRFSGRQFSNSRSEMNVSTLELGDSALYLCASSLGGTGGDTQYFGPGTRLLVL.

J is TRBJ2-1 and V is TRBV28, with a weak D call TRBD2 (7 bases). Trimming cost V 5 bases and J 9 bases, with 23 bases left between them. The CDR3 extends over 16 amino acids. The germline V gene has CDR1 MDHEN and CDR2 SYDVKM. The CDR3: CASSRTLSGTSGEQFF. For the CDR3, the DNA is TGTGCCAGCAGTCGAACCTTAAGCGGGACAAGCGGTGAGCAGTTCTTC.

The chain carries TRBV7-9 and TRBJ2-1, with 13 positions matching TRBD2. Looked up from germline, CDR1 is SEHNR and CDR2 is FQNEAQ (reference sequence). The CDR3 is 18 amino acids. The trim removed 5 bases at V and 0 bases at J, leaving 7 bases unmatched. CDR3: CASSPTSGGLSSYNEQFF. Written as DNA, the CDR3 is TGTGCCAGCAGCCCGACTAGCGGGGGGCTGAGCTCCTACAATGAGCAGTTCTTC.

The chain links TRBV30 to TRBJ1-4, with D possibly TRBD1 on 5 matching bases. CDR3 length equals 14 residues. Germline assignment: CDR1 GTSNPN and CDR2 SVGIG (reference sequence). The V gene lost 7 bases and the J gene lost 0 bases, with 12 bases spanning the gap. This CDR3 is CASAGGATNEKLFF. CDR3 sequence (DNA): TGTGCCTCTGCGGGGGGTGCAACTAATGAAAAACTGTTTTTT.

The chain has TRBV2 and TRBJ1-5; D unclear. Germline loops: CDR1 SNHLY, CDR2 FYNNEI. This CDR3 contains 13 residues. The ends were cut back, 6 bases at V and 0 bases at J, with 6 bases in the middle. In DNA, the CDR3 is TGTGCCAGCAGGAGGATTAGCAATCAGCCCCAGCATTTT. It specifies CASRRISNQPQHF.

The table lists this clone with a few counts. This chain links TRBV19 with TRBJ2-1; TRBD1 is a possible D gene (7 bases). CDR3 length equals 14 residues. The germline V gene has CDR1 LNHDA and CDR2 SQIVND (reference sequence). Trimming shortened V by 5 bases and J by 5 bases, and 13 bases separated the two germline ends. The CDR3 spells CASSLGGGHNEQFF. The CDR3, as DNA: TGTGCCAGTAGTTTAGGAGGGGGCCACAATGAGCAGTTCTTC.

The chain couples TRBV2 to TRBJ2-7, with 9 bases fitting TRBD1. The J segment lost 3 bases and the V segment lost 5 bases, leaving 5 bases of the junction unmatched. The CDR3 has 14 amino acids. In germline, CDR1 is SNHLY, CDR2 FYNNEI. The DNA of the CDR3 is TGTGCCAGCAGTCCGGGACAGGGTTTCTACGAGCAGTACTTC. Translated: CASSPGQGFYEQYF.

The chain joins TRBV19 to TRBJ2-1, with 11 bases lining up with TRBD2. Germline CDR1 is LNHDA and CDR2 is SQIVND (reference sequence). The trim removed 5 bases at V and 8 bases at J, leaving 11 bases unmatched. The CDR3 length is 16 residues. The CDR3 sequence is CASSPGLAGEIDEQFF. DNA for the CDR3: TGTGCCAGTAGTCCCGGACTAGCGGGTGAGATCGATGAGCAGTTCTTC.

The CDR3 here is CASSYGTPDSNSPLHF. The CDR3 bases are TGTGCCAGCAGTTACGGGACACCAGACTCAAATTCACCCCTCCACTTT. The chain combines TRBV6-2 or TRBV6-3 with TRBJ1-6, with a possible D match to TRBD1 (6 bases). CDR1 is MNHEY and CDR2 is SVGEGT in the germline V gene. V was trimmed by 2 bases and J by 7 bases, leaving 15 bases between them. The CDR3 is 16 amino acids.